The entry below describes one T cell receptor beta chain. As yet, its antigen is unknown. The entry originates in a study of T cells in localized non-small cell lung cancer. Study-wide results and limits: Patients showing higher blood T cell density tended to see longer overall survival. Out of the top 100 tumor clones, a median around 57 were seen in adjacent lung. Sequencing, confined to only one tumor region, leaves heterogeneity possible. Uninvolved adjacent lung showed higher T cell clonality than tumor.

The protocol was immunoSEQ multiplex PCR, while the TCRdb copy is restricted to in-frame clones and leaves out a portion. The sample includes about 59,000 clones, about 90% of them seen just once. Per the germline V gene, CDR1 is MGHRA and CDR2 is YSYEKL. V lost 0 bases, J lost 5 bases, and 8 bases lay in between. The CDR3 extends over 14 amino acids. Sequenced here: peripheral blood, sampled before any cancer treatment. The receptor comes from a man aged 35 to 69 with stage I squamous cell lung carcinoma. V is TRBV4-1 and J is TRBJ1-5; D is undetermined. The CDR3 DNA reads as TGCGCCAGCAGCCAAGACGGTGGATATCAGCCCCAGCATTTT. It is translated as CASSQDGGYQPQHF.